These T cell receptor beta chains were read from a single sample in a study of blood T cell repertoires in COVID-19. Only in-frame clones appear in the TCRdb table, and some are missing; sequencing was by immunoSEQ multiplex PCR. The repertoire holds 150,000 to 200,000 clones, more than 65% seen once, with 8% to 13% in the top ten. Sequencing input: PBMCs or T cells enriched from blood (not recorded which). All receptors derive from a man in his forties or fifties who had recovered from COVID-19. Each CDR3 is given with its conserved first and last residue. The D gene is left open where the match is weak. Clone size is stated in some rows and not others, as once, few, many or a class when expanded.

V	J	D	size	CDR3	DNA
TRBV15	TRBJ2-1	TRBD2	few	CATKNPGLAVNEQFF	TGTGCCACCAAGAATCCGGGACTAGCGGTAAATGAGCAGTTCTTC
TRBV28	TRBJ1-4	.	.	CASSPQGFNEKLFF	TGTGCCAGCAGTCCACAGGGCTTTAATGAAAAACTGTTTTTT
TRBV7-6	TRBJ1-5	TRBD1	few	CASSWGTGGKGNNQPQHF	TGTGCCAGCAGCTGGGGGACAGGGGGAAAGGGTAACAATCAGCCCCAGCATTTT
TRBV9	TRBJ2-7	.	.	CASSTRTGGGFYEQYF	TGTGCCAGCAGCACGCGGACAGGAGGAGGGTTCTACGAGCAGTACTTC
TRBV5-1	TRBJ1-6	.	.	CASSLVPSSYNSPLHF	TGCGCCAGCAGCTTGGTCCCCAGCTCCTATAATTCACCCCTCCACTTT
TRBV25-1	TRBJ2-3	TRBD1	.	CASSEWGQTVTDTQYF	TGTGCCAGCAGTGAATGGGGACAGACGGTCACAGATACGCAGTATTTT
TRBV4-2	TRBJ2-7	TRBD2	.	CASSGTSTSGYEQYF	TGTGCCAGCAGCGGCACGAGTACTAGCGGCTACGAGCAGTACTTC
TRBV27	TRBJ1-6	TRBD1	.	CASSLEGTGAYNSPLHF	TGTGCCAGCAGTCTAGAGGGAACAGGGGCCTATAATTCACCCCTCCACTTT
TRBV6-5	TRBJ1-5	.	.	CASRTQGNQPQHF	TGTGCCAGCAGAACACAGGGCAATCAGCCCCAGCATTTT
TRBV7-7	TRBJ2-1	.	few	CASSFRVSSYNEQFF	TGTGCTAGCAGCTTCCGGGTGAGCTCCTACAATGAGCAGTTCTTC
TRBV4-2	TRBJ2-1	TRBD1	.	CASSQGQGANSYNEQFF	TGTGCCAGCAGCCAAGGACAGGGGGCCAACTCCTACAATGAGCAGTTCTTC
TRBV29-1	TRBJ2-3	TRBD1	.	CSGDRDLVDTQYF	TGCAGCGGGGACAGGGACCTAGTGGATACGCAGTATTTT
TRBV7-7	TRBJ2-2	.	.	CASSVRGTGELFF	TGTGCTAGCAGCGTCAGGGGTACCGGGGAGCTGTTTTTT
TRBV7-8	TRBJ1-4	.	.	CASSLVEGANEKLFF	TGTGCCAGCAGCTTAGTGGAAGGGGCTAATGAAAAACTGTTTTTT
TRBV2	TRBJ1-3	.	.	CASSEGGYSGNTIYF	TGTGCCAGCAGTGAGGGAGGCTACTCTGGAAACACCATATATTTT
TRBV2	TRBJ1-2	.	.	CASSDSRQSYGYTF	TGTGCCAGCAGTGATTCGCGACAGAGCTATGGCTACACCTTC